The sequence of this T cell receptor beta chain was determined in a study of blood T cell repertoires in COVID-19. V lost 3 bases and J lost 1, with 6 bases in between. CDR3 length equals 13 residues. Assay: immunoSEQ multiplex PCR; the TCRdb copy retains only in-frame clones and omits some. The data show some 150,000 clones, around 84% seen once. The origin of this receptor is a human donor in a cohort sampled during active COVID-19. This chain uses TRBV12-3 or TRBV12-4 with TRBJ1-1; D may be TRBD1 (5 bases). The sample was peripheral blood. CDR3 loop: CASSFGQNTEAFF. The DNA for the CDR3 is TGTGCCAGCAGTTTTGGACAGAACACTGAAGCTTTCTTT.